The 31 T cell receptor beta chains below were found in one sample sequenced in a study of post-analysis software for immune sequencing data. Sequencing libraries made from TCR beta cDNA carried unique molecular identifiers. TCRdb fed the PCR reads into MiXCR, producing one record per CDR3 protein. The sample gives about half a million distinct CDR3 sequences, nearly 45% of which show up once; 12% is in the top ten. These receptors have no identified antigens. General study points: Compared with controls, patients had more of about five TRBV segments, including TRBV5-6, TRBV5-1 and TRBV20-1.

Sequenced input: blood. These receptors were taken from a girl aged 5-17 years with multiple sclerosis.

In this sample, this clonotype turned up a few times. The rearrangement uses TRBV10-3 and TRBJ1-4; possibly TRBD1 for D (6 bases). Deletions cut 5 bases from V and 6 bases from J, with 16 bases between. The germline V gene has CDR1 ENHRY and CDR2 SYGVKD. The CDR3 runs to 15 residues. The CDR3 loop reads CAISLSRGADEKLFF. The CDR3, as DNA: TGTGCCATCAGTCTATCGCGGGGGGCTGATGAAAAACTGTTTTTT.

The chain combines TRBV5-1 with TRBJ2-5; 7 bases are shared with TRBD2. The CDR3 is made up of 15 amino acids. CDR1 is SGHRS and CDR2 is YFSETQ in the germline V gene. With V trimmed by 0 bases and J by 3 bases, 5 bases remained unmatched. The CDR3 is CASSLVAGAEETQYF. For the CDR3, the DNA is TGCGCCAGCAGCTTGGTTGCGGGAGCAGAAGAGACCCAGTACTTC.

The genes are TRBV20-1 and TRBJ2-4, with 12 bases identical to TRBD2. The V segment lost 6 bases and the J segment 2 bases; nucleotides outside the gene matches: 11. Germline assignment: CDR1 DFQATT and CDR2 SNEGSKA (reference sequence). The CDR3 totals 17 residues. The CDR3 DNA follows: TGCAGTGCCCGATCCACGCTAGCGGGAGGGCCCAAAAACATTCAGTACTTC. This sequence encodes CSARSTLAGGPKNIQYF.

The V gene is TRBV28, the J gene TRBJ2-7; 11 bases align to TRBD2. CDR3 length: 15 residues. Germline V gene data show CDR1 as MDHEN and CDR2 as SYDVKM. V dropped 6 bases and J dropped 6; count of bases not matched to a gene: 10. The CDR3 DNA reads as TGTGCCAGCAGCCCCGGGCTAGCGGGAGGTTCCGAGCAGTACTTC. Its translation is CASSPGLAGGSEQYF.

In DNA, the CDR3 is TGCAGTGCTAGAGTCTACGCCCGGGACAGGGGCGCGGGGACCCAGTACTTC. Encoded protein: CSARVYARDRGAGTQYF. The V call is TRBV20-1, the J call TRBJ2-7, with TRBD1 matching 10 bases. The assigned J gene may be wrong: the sequence end matches TRBJ2-5 better. The CDR3 is 17 amino acids. The germline gives CDR1 DFQATT, CDR2 SNEGSKA (reference sequence).

As to this clonotype: The junction differs from germline at one of its ends, possibly a read error. The rearrangement joins TRBV7-9 to TRBJ2-5; D remains ambiguous. The V gene's germline CDR1 is SEHNR and CDR2 FQNEAQ (reference sequence). The CDR3 contains 13 residues. This chain's CDR3 is CASSLEVGETQDF. For the CDR3, the DNA is TGTGCCAGCAGCTTAGAGGTTGGAGAGACCCAGGACTTC.

The table lists this clonotype with a few counts. The chain couples TRBV12-3 or TRBV12-4 to TRBJ1-2; no clear D gene. V was shortened by 6 bases and J by 4 bases, with 9 bases between the two germline ends. CDR3 length equals 12 residues. The CDR3 DNA follows: TGTGCCAGCAGCGAGGGTTTCTATGGCTACACCTTC. It is translated as CASSEGFYGYTF.

The rearrangement uses TRBV25-1 and TRBJ2-7, with 10 nucleotides matching TRBD1. The CDR3 covers 17 residues. Germline trimming cut 5 bases from V and 3 bases from J; bases unmatched to any gene: 13. Germline CDR1 reads MGHDK; CDR2 reads SYGVNS. Here the CDR3 reads CASSTRTGGHRDYEQYF. In nucleotides, the CDR3 is TGTGCCAGCAGTACCCGGACAGGGGGACACAGAGACTACGAGCAGTACTTC.

The sample holds a few counts of this clonotype. This sequence joins TRBV12-3 or TRBV12-4 and TRBJ2-7; no firm D call. This CDR3 is 13 amino acids long. Trimming removed 3 bases from V and 3 bases from J, with 9 bases in between. CDR3 residues: CASSFGQIYEQYF. The CDR3, as DNA: TGTGCCAGCAGTTTTGGGCAGATCTACGAGCAGTACTTC.

This sequence joins TRBV29-1 and TRBJ2-1; tentatively, D is TRBD2 (5 bases). V lost 0 bases and J 2 bases, leaving 11 bases between the germline ends. CDR1 and CDR2 from the germline V gene are SQVTM and ANQGSEA. This CDR3 comprises 15 residues. The chain's CDR3 is CSVEEGGWAYNEQFF. CDR3 coding DNA: TGCAGCGTTGAAGAGGGCGGGTGGGCCTACAATGAGCAGTTCTTC.

This clonotype was seen a handful of times. V and J are TRBV29-1 and TRBJ1-5; 8 bases are shared with TRBD1. Germline CDR1 and CDR2: SQVTM and ANQGSEA. J was trimmed by 6 bases and V by 7 bases; bases with no gene match: 5. This CDR3 spans 12 amino acids. CDR3 bases: TGCAGCGCAGGGGGCGGGGGTCAGCCCCAGCATTTT. Residues: CSAGGGGQPQHF.

The chain is built from TRBV5-1 and TRBJ1-1, with a tentative D call TRBD1 (6 bases). CDR1 and CDR2 from the germline V gene are SGHRS and YFSETQ. Between the trimmed V and J ends, which lost 5 bases and 0 bases, there was a span of 11 bases. The CDR3 loop spans 14 amino acids. The CDR3 sequence: CASSAGHLNTEAFF. The CDR3 DNA sequence: TGCGCCAGCAGTGCGGGACACTTGAACACTGAAGCTTTCTTT. Combining the CDR3 with reference TRBV5-1 and TRBJ1-1 gives the whole variable domain KAGVTQTPRYLIKTRGQQVTLSCSPISGHRSVSWYQQTPGQGLQFLFEYFSETQRNKGNFPGRFSGRQFSNSRSEMNVSTLELGDSALYLCASSAGHLNTEAFFGQGTRLTVV.

The V and J genes are TRBV5-1 and TRBJ1-1; unclear D gene. The CDR3 extends over 14 amino acids. Germline lookup yields CDR1 SGHRS and CDR2 YFSETQ. The ends were cut back, 4 bases at V and 0 bases at J, with 10 bases in the middle. The CDR3 loop is CASSLRTVNTEAFF. The CDR3 coding sequence is TGCGCCAGCAGCCTAAGGACGGTGAACACTGAAGCTTTCTTT.

The V gene is TRBV7-2, the J gene TRBJ1-2; 8 bases map to TRBD1. Germline loops: CDR1 SGHTA, CDR2 FQGNSA. The CDR3 is made up of 15 amino acids. The ends lost 4 bases at V and 4 bases at J; junction bases unmatched: 8. The CDR3 here is CASSSRQGISYGYTF. CDR3 nucleotides: TGTGCCAGCAGCTCCCGACAGGGGATCAGCTATGGCTACACCTTC.

This clonotype was counted only a few times. The chain links TRBV12-3 or TRBV12-4 to TRBJ2-4, with TRBD2 as a possible D gene (6 bases). The V end was cut by 6 bases, the J end by 2 bases, with 17 bases between. The CDR3 spans 16 residues. The DNA of the CDR3 is TGTGCCAGCAGCCACACCAGACTAGTCTCCAAAAACATTCAGTACTTC. Translation: CASSHTRLVSKNIQYF.

This clonotype was recorded at least ten times. This chain links TRBV10-1 with TRBJ2-7; 15 bases agree with TRBD2. V was clipped by 3 bases and J by 4 bases; unmatched bases: 1. This CDR3 has 15 residues. Per the germline V gene, CDR1 is WNHNN and CDR2 is SYGVQD (reference sequence). The CDR3 protein is CASSEGLAGGYEQYF. CDR3 DNA sequence: TGCGCCAGCAGTGAAGGACTAGCGGGAGGGTACGAGCAGTACTTC.

V is TRBV28 and J is TRBJ2-6, with 7 bases aligning to TRBD2. V trimming: 11 bases; J trimming: 0 bases; junction bases outside the gene matches: 4. The CDR3 has 14 amino acids. Germline values: CDR1 MDHEN, CDR2 SYDVKM. Here the CDR3 DNA reads TGTGCCGAGGGCGGGAGCTCTGGGGCCAACGTCCTGACTTTC. It codes for CAEGGSSGANVLTF.

The sample holds a few counts of this clonotype. V gene TRBV29-1 combines with J gene TRBJ1-1, with 8 bases matching TRBD1. The CDR3 extends over 13 amino acids. Per germline, CDR1 SQVTM and CDR2 ANQGSEA. V trimming: 7 bases; J trimming: 5 bases; junction bases outside the gene matches: 9. In DNA, the CDR3 is TGCAGCGGATCGGACAGGGCCGGGACTGAAGCTTTCTTT. Translation: CSGSDRAGTEAFF.

This clonotype was observed a handful of times. The chain couples TRBV27 to TRBJ2-1; a possible D gene is TRBD1 (6 bases). The V gene's germline CDR1 is MNHEY and CDR2 SMNVEV (reference sequence). The CDR3 is made up of 14 amino acids. V was cut by 3 bases and J by 5 bases, with 11 bases left in between. CDR3 bases: TGTGCCAGCAGTTTTCCCGACAGGAACAATGAGCAGTTCTTC. As protein: CASSFPDRNNEQFF.

The J gene is TRBJ2-4, the V gene TRBV14; D not resolved. The CDR3 runs to 17 residues. V lost 0 bases and J lost 0, with 12 bases in between. Per germline, CDR1 SGHDN and CDR2 FVKESK. The CDR3 region has the DNA TGTGCCAGCAGCCAAGAGCTGGGAAACCTAGCCAAAAACATTCAGTACTTC. This translates into CASSQELGNLAKNIQYF.

V and J are TRBV20-1 and TRBJ2-3, with D possibly being TRBD2 (5 bases). This CDR3 is built from 14 residues. Germline V gives CDR1 DFQATT, CDR2 SNEGSKA (reference sequence). The V gene lost 4 bases and the J gene lost 1 base, with 12 bases spanning the gap. The CDR3 loop reads CSANVGIGTDTQYF. The CDR3, as DNA: TGCAGTGCTAACGTCGGGATTGGCACAGATACGCAGTATTTT.

The CDR3: CASSLTDFSSYNEQFF. In nucleotides, the CDR3 is TGTGCCAGCAGTTTGACGGACTTTAGCTCCTACAATGAGCAGTTCTTC. The chain recombines TRBV12-3 or TRBV12-4 with TRBJ2-1, with a tentative D call TRBD2 (5 bases). This CDR3 region has 16 residues. V dropped 3 bases and J dropped 0 bases, with 12 bases sitting between them.

Points on this clonotype: One end of the junction does not line up with germline, which may come from a read error. The DNA of the CDR3 is TGTGCCAGCAGCCAAGGGTGGGAGCCGACAGATGCGCAGTATTTT. This sequence encodes CASSQGWEPTDAQYF. The rearrangement joins TRBV14 to TRBJ2-3, with D perhaps assigned TRBD1 or TRBD2 (5 bases each). Germline V gives CDR1 SGHDN, CDR2 FVKESK. The CDR3 has 15 residues.

The DNA of the CDR3 is TGCAGTGCTAGCCCCCCAGGAAACAATGAGCAGTTCTTC. As protein: CSASPPGNNEQFF. The chain recombines TRBV20-1 with TRBJ2-1; no definite D call. CDR3 length: 13 amino acids. The germline V gene encodes CDR1 DFQATT and CDR2 SNEGSKA (reference sequence). V gave up 3 bases and J gave up 5 bases, with 11 bases separating them.

The sample holds a few counts of this clonotype. This sequence joins TRBV24-1 and TRBJ1-2; D call uncertain. The CDR3 consists of 14 residues. Per the germline V gene, CDR1 is KGHDR and CDR2 is SFDVKD. The V end was cut by 4 bases, the J end by 4 bases, with 12 bases between. CDR3 nucleotide sequence: TGTGCCACCAGTGACCAAGGGAGAGGCTATGGCTACACCTTC. Translating it yields CATSDQGRGYGYTF.

This chain joins TRBV14 and TRBJ2-3, with unresolved D. Germline V CDR1 and CDR2: SGHDN, FVKESK. Between the trimmed V and J ends, which lost 4 bases and 7 bases, there was a span of 12 bases. The CDR3 sequence is 13 residues long. CDR3 coding DNA: TGTGCCAGCAGCCCAGGAACGAGGCATACGCAGTATTTT. The encoded protein is CASSPGTRHTQYF.

This clonotype was detected many times. This chain joins TRBV20-1 and TRBJ2-7; TRBD1 aligns across 7 bases. The CDR3 sequence is 15 residues long. Germline V gene sequence: CDR1 DFQATT, CDR2 SNEGSKA (reference sequence). Germline trimming cut 2 bases from V and 0 bases from J; bases unmatched to any gene: 7. CDR3 DNA sequence: TGCAGTGCTAGACCTCCGGGACAGCCCTCCTACGAGCAGTACTTC. Translation: CSARPPGQPSYEQYF.

J is TRBJ2-4 and V is TRBV6-6, with 7 positions matching TRBD2. The tail of the sequence fits TRBJ2-7 better, so the J call may be wrong. Germline CDR1 MNHNY, CDR2 SVGAGI (reference sequence). The CDR3 totals 12 residues. As DNA, the CDR3 is TGTGCCAGCAGGGGGGGGGGACCCGAGCAGTACTTC. Translated, it gives CASRGGGPEQYF.

This clonotype was picked up one time. This sequence joins TRBV20-1 and TRBJ2-1; 8 positions match TRBD2. The trim removed 1 base at V and 2 bases at J, leaving 7 bases unmatched. Germline CDR1 reads DFQATT; CDR2 reads SNEGSKA (reference sequence). The CDR3 totals 16 residues. CDR3 loop: CSARVIRGGTYNEQFF. The CDR3 DNA reads TGCAGTGCTAGAGTAATCCGGGGGGGAACCTACAATGAGCAGTTCTTC.

The gene calls are TRBV29-1 and TRBJ2-3; 9 bases align to TRBD2. The trim removed 6 bases at V and 6 bases at J, leaving 10 bases unmatched. This CDR3 has 14 residues. Germline loops: CDR1 SQVTM, CDR2 ANQGSEA. CDR3 sequence reads: CSVTLAGAGDTQYF. The CDR3 DNA reads TGCAGCGTCACCTTAGCGGGGGCGGGGGATACGCAGTATTTT.

The chain combines TRBV6-2 or TRBV6-3 with TRBJ2-7; 8 bases align to TRBD2. CDR3 length equals 15 residues. From germline, CDR1 is MNHEY and CDR2 SVGEGT. J lost 3 bases, V lost 5 bases, and 9 bases had no gene match. The CDR3 region is CASSQPGLGDYEQYF. CDR3 DNA sequence: TGTGCCAGCAGTCAACCGGGACTAGGAGACTACGAGCAGTACTTC.